This T cell receptor beta chain comes out of a study of T-cell reconstitution after alpha-beta-depleted transplantation in children. The TCRbeta library was prepared with unique molecular identifiers. TCRdb ran MiXCR on the PCR reads and lists one entry per CDR3 protein. The table lists around 500,000 distinct CDR3 sequences, about an eighth of them singletons, with more than 5.5% in the top ten. This sample comprised PBMCs from the stem cell graft donor, obtained from the stem cell graft. This clonotype was obtained from a human donor who donated a stem cell graft to a child with combined immunodeficiency.

The CDR3 region has the DNA TGCAGCGTGCAGGGCGGAAATCAGCCCCAGCATTTT. Translated: CSVQGGNQPQHF. J is TRBJ1-5 and V is TRBV29-1; D possibly corresponds to TRBD1 (5 bases). In germline, CDR1 is SQVTM, CDR2 ANQGSEA. Trimming shortened V by 6 bases and J by 4 bases, and 10 bases separated the two germline ends. There are 12 residues in the CDR3.